Following are 13 T cell receptor beta chains from one sample sequenced in a study of blood T cells in healthy people across ages (dated by TCRdb to 2015 to 2017). To prepare the library, 5' RACE was applied. TCRdb shows the sequencer as Illumina HiSeq 2500. A second PCR of 7 to 11 cycles was performed with a sample-barcoded 5' primer and a J-beta primer mix. TCRdb reanalyzed the raw reads on its own, using fastp at Q25 for trimming and MiXCR for clone calling, and kept in-frame beta chains. Merged by CDR3 protein, the rows form single entries marked with the most common genes and DNA. This sample lists over 1,500,000 distinct CDR3 sequences; 49% were detected once. The ten most abundant clones make up roughly 2% of the sample. Sequencing used blood. These receptors all come from a woman between 40 and 55 years old in good health.

The rearrangement joins TRBV4-1 to TRBJ2-3; 13 bases are a match to TRBD2. Unmatched junction bases numbered 6, after V lost 3 bases and J lost 0 bases. From germline, CDR1 is MGHRA and CDR2 YSYEKL. The CDR3 totals 18 residues. CDR3 residues: CASSHGLAGVTSTDTQYF. The DNA of the CDR3 is TGCGCCAGCAGCCATGGACTAGCGGGGGTAACAAGCACAGATACGCAGTATTTT.

The chain couples TRBV28 to TRBJ2-3; TRBD2 matches at 7 bases. V lost 3 bases to trimming and J lost 2 bases; unmatched junction nucleotides: 5. CDR3 length: 15 amino acids. Germline V gives CDR1 MDHEN, CDR2 SYDVKM. The CDR3 DNA reads as TGTGCCAGCAGTTTTGTGGGGGGGGTCACAGATACGCAGTATTTT. Protein: CASSFVGGVTDTQYF.

V gene TRBV13 combines with J gene TRBJ1-2; 7 nucleotides match TRBD1. Trimming removed 5 bases from V and 5 bases from J; junction bases left unmatched: 5. The CDR3 totals 13 residues. Germline V gene data show CDR1 as PRHDT and CDR2 as FYEKMQ (reference sequence). As DNA, the CDR3 is TGTGCCAGCAGCGGACGGGACAGATATGGCTACACCTTC. Translated, it gives CASSGRDRYGYTF.

A single count supports this clonotype. The V and J genes are TRBV3-1 and TRBJ1-5; TRBD1 might be the D (5 bases). CDR1 and CDR2 (germline): LGHDT, YNNKEL (reference sequence). Deletions cut 4 bases from V and 14 bases from J, with 21 bases between. The CDR3 length is 14 residues. The CDR3 loop reads CASSPTWRGTQKHF. For the CDR3, the DNA is TGTGCCAGCAGCCCTACCTGGAGGGGTACGCAAAAGCATTTT.

The rearrangement joins TRBV10-3 to TRBJ2-7; 7 bases are a match to TRBD1. The trim removed 3 bases at V and 4 bases at J, leaving 21 bases unmatched. The germline gives CDR1 ENHRY, CDR2 SYGVKD. CDR3 length equals 19 residues. The CDR3 is CAISERRRDRPNPRYEQYF. In DNA, the CDR3 is TGTGCCATCAGTGAACGTAGAAGGGACAGACCGAACCCTCGTTACGAGCAGTACTTC.

This clonotype was detected a few times. The CDR3 spells CASSSTINEQFF. For the CDR3, the DNA is TGTGCCAGCAGCTCAACCATCAATGAGCAGTTCTTC. This sequence joins TRBV7-2 and TRBJ2-1; D unresolved. V dropped 4 bases and J dropped 6 bases, with 7 bases sitting between them. This CDR3 is 12 amino acids long. CDR1 and CDR2 (germline): SGHTA, FQGNSA. Filled out from reference TRBV7-2 and TRBJ2-1, the complete variable domain reads GAGVSQSPSNKVTEKGKDVELRCDPISGHTALYWYRQSLGQGLEFLIYFQGNSAPDKSGLPSDRFSAERTGGSVSTLTIQRTQQEDSAVYLCASSSTINEQFFGPGTRLTVL.

CDR3 DNA sequence: TGTGCCAGCAGGGGACAGGGTATTGGCGAGCAGTACTTC. Its translation is CASRGQGIGEQYF. The chain employs TRBV12-3 or TRBV12-4 and TRBJ2-5; the match to TRBD1 covers 9 bases. The DNA end favors TRBJ2-7, so the J call may be wrong. This CDR3 spans 13 amino acids.

This clonotype was found a few times. The chain couples TRBV28 to TRBJ1-6, with 7 nucleotides matching TRBD1. The CDR3 runs 13 residues. V lost 7 bases and J lost 10; bases outside the gene matches: 7. The V gene's germline CDR1 is MDHEN and CDR2 SYDVKM. This chain's CDR3 is CASTRGLSSPLHF. CDR3 in DNA: TGTGCCAGCACTAGGGGGCTATCCTCACCCCTCCACTTT. Together with reference TRBV28 and TRBJ1-6, the CDR3 gives the full variable domain: DVKVTQSSRYLVKRTGEKVFLECVQDMDHENMFWYRQDPGLGLRLIYFSYDVKMKEKGDIPEGYSVSREKKERFSLILESASTNQTSMYLCASTRGLSSPLHFGNGTRLTVT.

Comments on this clonotype: A read error is possible here, since a much larger clone lies one base away. This chain joins TRBV7-2 and TRBJ2-3; D gene uncertain. This CDR3 spans 14 amino acids. Trimming took off 5 bases at V and 5 bases at J, with 14 bases between the two ends. Germline lookup yields CDR1 SGHTA and CDR2 FQGNSA. CDR3 amino acids: CASSPQLVGDTQYF. As DNA, the CDR3 is TGTGCCAGCAGCCCCCAGTTGGTAGGAGATACGCAGTATTTT.

This clonotype has a count of ten or more. This sequence joins TRBV5-1 and TRBJ2-7; the D call may be TRBD1 or TRBD2 (5 bases each). Between the trimmed V and J ends, which lost 7 bases and 1 base, there was a span of 12 bases. The germline gives CDR1 SGHRS, CDR2 YFSETQ. This CDR3 comprises 13 residues. Here the CDR3 DNA reads TGCGCCAGCCGATGGGACGGTTCCTACGAGCAGTACTTC. It encodes CASRWDGSYEQYF.

V and J are TRBV4-3 and TRBJ2-7; the match to TRBD1 covers 10 bases. The CDR3 covers 15 residues. Germline CDR1 is LGHNA and CDR2 is YSLEER. The trim removed 1 base at V and 2 bases at J, leaving 2 bases unmatched. The DNA of the CDR3 is TGCGCCAGCAGCCAAGTGGACAGGGGGGCCTACGAGCAGTACTTC. This translates into CASSQVDRGAYEQYF.

The rearrangement links TRBV6-5 to TRBJ1-2; the D is unclear. The CDR3 is made up of 14 amino acids. Trimming removed 0 bases from V and 8 bases from J, with 13 bases in between. Germline assignment: CDR1 MNHEY and CDR2 SVGAGI. This CDR3 is CASSYSVGISGYTF. The CDR3 nucleotides are TGTGCCAGCAGTTACTCGGTAGGAATCTCGGGCTACACCTTC.

V gene TRBV9 combines with J gene TRBJ1-5; perhaps TRBD1 as D (5 bases). The length of the CDR3 is 15 residues. Per the germline V gene, CDR1 is SGDLS and CDR2 is YYNGEE. The V and J ends lost 0 bases and 6 bases respectively, with 13 bases between them. The CDR3 sequence: CASSVGTGVGQPQHF. CDR3 bases: TGTGCCAGCAGCGTAGGTACGGGGGTGGGTCAGCCCCAGCATTTT. Full variable domain (remainder filled in from reference TRBV9 and TRBJ1-5): DSGVTQTPKHLITATGQRVTLRCSPRSGDLSVYWYQQSLDQGLQFLIQYYNGEERAKGNILERFSAQQFPDLHSELNLSSLELGDSALYFCASSVGTGVGQPQHFGDGTRLSIL.